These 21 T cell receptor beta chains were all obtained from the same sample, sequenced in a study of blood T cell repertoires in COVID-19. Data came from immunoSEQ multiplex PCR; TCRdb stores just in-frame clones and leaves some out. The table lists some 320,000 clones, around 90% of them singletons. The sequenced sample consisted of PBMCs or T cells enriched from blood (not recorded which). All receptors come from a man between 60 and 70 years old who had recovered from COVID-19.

DNA for the CDR3: TGTGCCAGCAGCTTCTCCGGGACAGGGACGAACATTCAGTACTTC. It specifies CASSFSGTGTNIQYF. V gene TRBV11-3 combines with J gene TRBJ2-4, with TRBD1 matching over 9 bases. J gave up 7 bases and V 3 bases, and 7 bases lay outside the gene matches. The CDR3 runs to 15 residues. CDR1 and CDR2 (germline): SGHNT, YENEEA.

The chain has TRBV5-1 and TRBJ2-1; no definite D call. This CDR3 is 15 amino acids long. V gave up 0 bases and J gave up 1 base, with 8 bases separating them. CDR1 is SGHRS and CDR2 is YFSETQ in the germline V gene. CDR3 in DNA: TGCGCCAGCAGCTTGGATGGGCAATCCTACAATGAGCAGTTCTTC. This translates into CASSLDGQSYNEQFF.

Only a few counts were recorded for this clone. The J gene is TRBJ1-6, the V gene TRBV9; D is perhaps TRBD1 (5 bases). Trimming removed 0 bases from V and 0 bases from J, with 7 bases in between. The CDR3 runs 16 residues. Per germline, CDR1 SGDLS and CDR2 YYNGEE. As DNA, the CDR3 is TGTGCCAGCAGCGTAGGGGGCAGCTCCTATAATTCACCCCTCCACTTT. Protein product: CASSVGGSSYNSPLHF.

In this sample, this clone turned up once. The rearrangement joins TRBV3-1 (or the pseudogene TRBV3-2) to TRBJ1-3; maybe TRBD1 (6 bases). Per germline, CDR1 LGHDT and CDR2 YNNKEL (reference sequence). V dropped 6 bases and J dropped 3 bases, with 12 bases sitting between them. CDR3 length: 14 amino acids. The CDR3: CASSSQGIGNTIYF. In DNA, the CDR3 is TGTGCCAGCAGTTCCCAGGGGATTGGAAACACCATATATTTT.

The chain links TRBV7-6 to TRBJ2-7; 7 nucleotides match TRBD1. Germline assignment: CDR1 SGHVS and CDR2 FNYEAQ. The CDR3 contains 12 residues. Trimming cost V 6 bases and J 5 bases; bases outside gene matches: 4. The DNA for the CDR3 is TGTGCCAGCAGTTACAGGGGCCACGAGCAGTACTTC. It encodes CASSYRGHEQYF.

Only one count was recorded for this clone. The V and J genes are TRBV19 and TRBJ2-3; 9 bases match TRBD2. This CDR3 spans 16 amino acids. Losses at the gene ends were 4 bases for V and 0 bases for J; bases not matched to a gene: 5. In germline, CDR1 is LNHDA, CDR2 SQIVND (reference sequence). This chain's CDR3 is CASSTSSGVSTDTQYF. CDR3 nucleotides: TGTGCCAGTAGTACCTCTAGCGGGGTTAGCACAGATACGCAGTATTTT.

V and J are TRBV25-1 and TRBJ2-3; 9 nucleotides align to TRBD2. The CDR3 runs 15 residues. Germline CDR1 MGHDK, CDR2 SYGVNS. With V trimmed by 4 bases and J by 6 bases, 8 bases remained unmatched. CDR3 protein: CASSVPREGVDTQYF. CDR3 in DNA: TGTGCCAGCAGTGTTCCGCGGGAGGGCGTGGATACGCAGTATTTT.

This CDR3 reads CAWALGLGSEQYF. For the CDR3, the DNA is TGTGCCTGGGCACTGGGACTAGGCAGCGAGCAGTACTTC. This chain uses TRBV30 with TRBJ2-7; 8 bases are shared with TRBD2. The germline CDR1 and CDR2 sequences are GTSNPN and SVGIG (reference sequence). The CDR3 sequence is 13 residues long. The J segment lost 6 bases and the V segment lost 5 bases, leaving 9 bases of the junction unmatched.

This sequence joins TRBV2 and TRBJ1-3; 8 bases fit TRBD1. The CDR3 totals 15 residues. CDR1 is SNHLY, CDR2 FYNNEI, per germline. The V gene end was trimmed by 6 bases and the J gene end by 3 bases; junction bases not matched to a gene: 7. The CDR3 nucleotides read TGTGCCAGCAGCGACGAGACAGGGGTTGGAAACACCATATATTTT. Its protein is CASSDETGVGNTIYF.

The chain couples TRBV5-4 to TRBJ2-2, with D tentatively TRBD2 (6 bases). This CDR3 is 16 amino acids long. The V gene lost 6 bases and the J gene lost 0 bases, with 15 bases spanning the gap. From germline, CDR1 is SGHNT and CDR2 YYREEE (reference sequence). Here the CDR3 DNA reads TGTGCCAGCACCCAACTCACGGGGGCGAACACCGGGGAGCTGTTTTTT. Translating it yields CASTQLTGANTGELFF. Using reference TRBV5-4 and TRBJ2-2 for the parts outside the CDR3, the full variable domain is ETGVTQSPTHLIKTRGQQVTLRCSSQSGHNTVSWYQQALGQGPQFIFQYYREEENGRGNFPPRFSGLQFPNYSSELNVNALELDDSALYLCASTQLTGANTGELFFGEGSRLTVL.

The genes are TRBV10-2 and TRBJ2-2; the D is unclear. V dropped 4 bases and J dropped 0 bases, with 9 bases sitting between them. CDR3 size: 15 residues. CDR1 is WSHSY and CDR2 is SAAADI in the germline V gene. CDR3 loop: CASSGLYANTGELFF. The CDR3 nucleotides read TGCGCCAGCAGTGGACTTTACGCGAACACCGGGGAGCTGTTTTTT.

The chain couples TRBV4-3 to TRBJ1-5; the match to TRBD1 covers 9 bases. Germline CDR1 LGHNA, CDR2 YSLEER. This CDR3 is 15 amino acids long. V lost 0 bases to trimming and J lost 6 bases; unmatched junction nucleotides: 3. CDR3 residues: CASSQDRTGVQPQHF. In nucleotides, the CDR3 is TGCGCCAGCAGCCAAGATCGGACAGGGGTTCAGCCCCAGCATTTT.

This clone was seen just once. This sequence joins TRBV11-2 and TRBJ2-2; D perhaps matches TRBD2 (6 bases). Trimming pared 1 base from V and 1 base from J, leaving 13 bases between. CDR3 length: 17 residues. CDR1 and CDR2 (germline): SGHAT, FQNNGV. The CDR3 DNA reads TGTGCCAGCAGCTTAGTTGAGCGGGTGCGGAACACCGGGGAGCTGTTTTTT. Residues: CASSLVERVRNTGELFF.

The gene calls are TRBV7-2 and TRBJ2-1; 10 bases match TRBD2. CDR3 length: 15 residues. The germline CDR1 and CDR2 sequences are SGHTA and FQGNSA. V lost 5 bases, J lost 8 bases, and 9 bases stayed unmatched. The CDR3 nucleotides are TGTGCCAGCAGCCTCACGGGACTAGCGAGGGATGAGCAGTTCTTC. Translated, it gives CASSLTGLARDEQFF.

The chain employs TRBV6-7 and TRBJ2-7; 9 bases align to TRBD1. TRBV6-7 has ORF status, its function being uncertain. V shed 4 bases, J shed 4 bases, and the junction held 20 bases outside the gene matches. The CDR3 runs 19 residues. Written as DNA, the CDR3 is TGTGCCAGCAGTTGCCCAAACCGACAGGGGGGCGATCCCTTTTACGAGCAGTACTTC. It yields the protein CASSCPNRQGGDPFYEQYF.

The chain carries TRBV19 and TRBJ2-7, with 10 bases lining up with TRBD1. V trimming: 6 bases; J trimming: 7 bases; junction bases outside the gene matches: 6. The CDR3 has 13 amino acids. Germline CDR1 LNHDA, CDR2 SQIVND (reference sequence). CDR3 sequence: CASRVTGGEEQYF. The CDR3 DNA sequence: TGTGCCAGTAGGGTGACAGGGGGCGAAGAGCAGTACTTC.

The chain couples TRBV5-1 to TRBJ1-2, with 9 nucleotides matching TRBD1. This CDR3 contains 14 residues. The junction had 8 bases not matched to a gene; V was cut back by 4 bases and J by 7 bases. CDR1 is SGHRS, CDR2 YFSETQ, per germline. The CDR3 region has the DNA TGCGCCAGCAGCGAGGGACAGGGAGGGATTGGCTACACCTTC. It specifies CASSEGQGGIGYTF.

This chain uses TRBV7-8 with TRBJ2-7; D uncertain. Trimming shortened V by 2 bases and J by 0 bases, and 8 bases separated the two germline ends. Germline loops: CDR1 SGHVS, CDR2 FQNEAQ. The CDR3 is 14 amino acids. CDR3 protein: CASSLWRNSYEQYF. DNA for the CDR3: TGTGCCAGCAGCTTATGGCGGAACTCCTACGAGCAGTACTTC.

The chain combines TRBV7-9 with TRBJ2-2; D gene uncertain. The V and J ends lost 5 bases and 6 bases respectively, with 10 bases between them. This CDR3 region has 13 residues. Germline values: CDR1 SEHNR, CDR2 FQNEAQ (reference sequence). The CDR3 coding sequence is TGTGCCAGCAGCCCTAAGCTGCCCGGGGAGCTGTTTTTT. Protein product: CASSPKLPGELFF.

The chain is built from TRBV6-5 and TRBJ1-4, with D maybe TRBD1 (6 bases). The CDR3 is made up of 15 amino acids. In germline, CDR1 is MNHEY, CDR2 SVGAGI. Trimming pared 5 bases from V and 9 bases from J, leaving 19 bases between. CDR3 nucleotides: TGTGCCAGCAGTAGAACAGGGCCATTCCCTCAAAAACTGTTTTTT. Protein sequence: CASSRTGPFPQKLFF.

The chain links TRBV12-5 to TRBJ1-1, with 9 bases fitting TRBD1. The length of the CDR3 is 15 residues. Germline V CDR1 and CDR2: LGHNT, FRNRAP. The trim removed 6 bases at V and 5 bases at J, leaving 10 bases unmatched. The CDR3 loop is CASGRGGTGRTEAFF. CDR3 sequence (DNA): TGTGCTAGTGGCCGGGGGGGGACAGGGCGGACTGAAGCTTTCTTT.